This T cell receptor beta chain was documented in a study of blood T cell repertoires in COVID-19. In Seattle, patients joined the study during active infection and were tracked longitudinally. The data were produced by immunoSEQ multiplex PCR, yet TCRdb's version contains in-frame clones alone and is incomplete. The sample yields roughly 220,000 clones, 81% seen once. This CDR3 is built from 14 residues. V was cut by 3 bases and J by 1 base, with 9 bases left in between. Germline V gene sequence: CDR1 GTSNPN, CDR2 SVGIG (reference sequence). This receptor was taken from a woman over 75 with COVID-19, enrolled during active disease. This chain uses TRBV30 with TRBJ2-2; a weak D match, TRBD2 (6 bases). The sequencing input was peripheral blood. The CDR3 region has the DNA TGTGCCTGGAGGGGAGGCTTGAACACCGGGGAGCTGTTTTTT. This codes for CAWRGGLNTGELFF.